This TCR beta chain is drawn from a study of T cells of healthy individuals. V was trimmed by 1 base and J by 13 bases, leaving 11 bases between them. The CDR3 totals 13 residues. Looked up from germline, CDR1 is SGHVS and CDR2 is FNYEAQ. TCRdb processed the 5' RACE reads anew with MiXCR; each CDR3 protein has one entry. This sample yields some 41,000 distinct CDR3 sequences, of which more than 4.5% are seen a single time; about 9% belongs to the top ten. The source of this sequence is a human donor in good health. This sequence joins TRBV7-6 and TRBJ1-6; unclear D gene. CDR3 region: CASSLGESRPLHF. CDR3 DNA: TGTGCCAGCAGCTTAGGAGAATCGAGGCCCCTCCACTTT.